Listed below are T cell receptor beta chains from one sample, sequenced in a study of cytomegalovirus exposure and HLA in healthy donors. Method: immunoSEQ multiplex PCR; TCRdb's copy keeps in-frame clones and lacks some. The data contain about 170,000 clones, roughly 76% of them singletons. Sequencing was carried out using PBMCs. The receptors come from a male donor in good health and CMV-seronegative. Both conserved end residues are part of each CDR3. A D gene is named only where the DNA matches it firmly. Where a row states a size, it is once, few, many or the class of an expanded clone; other rows omit it.

D	V	size	J	DNA	CDR3
NA	TRBV6-4	few	TRBJ2-6	TGTGCCAGCAGTGACCAGGGAAGAGGGGCCAACGTCCTGACTTTC	CASSDQGRGANVLTF
NA	TRBV7-9	NA	TRBJ1-1	TGTGCCAGCAGCTTACTCGGCACTCAGGGAACTGAAGCTTTCTTT	CASSLLGTQGTEAFF
TRBD1	TRBV6-5	NA	TRBJ2-1	TGTGCCAGCAGTTACCAGCGACAGGGGACTCAGTTCTTC	CASSYQRQGTQFF
TRBD2	TRBV29-1	NA	TRBJ2-3	TGCAGCGTTCCGCCGTCCCTAGCGGGGGTTACAGATACGCAGTATTTT	CSVPPSLAGVTDTQYF
NA	TRBV6-1	once	TRBJ1-2	TGTGCCAGCAGTGAAGAGTCTAGGAACTATGGCTACACCTTC	CASSEESRNYGYTF
NA	TRBV12-5	once	TRBJ2-3	TGTGCTAGTGAATACAGGAATTTT	CASEYRNF
NA	TRBV6-1	NA	TRBJ1-5	TGTGCCAGCAGTGAAATTGTTCGGAATCAGCCCCAGCATTTT	CASSEIVRNQPQHF
NA	TRBV4-1	NA	TRBJ1-2	TGCGCCAGCAGCCAAGATTTTCGGGTTTTTCGGGGTGGCTACACCTTC	CASSQDFRVFRGGYTF
NA	TRBV4-3	NA	TRBJ1-1	TGCGCCAGCAGCCATAATCTCGGCAGGGCGAACACTGAAGCTTTCTTT	CASSHNLGRANTEAFF
NA	TRBV5-6	NA	TRBJ1-1	TGTGCCAGCAGCTTGCTAAGGGTGCGGGGGACTGAAGCTTTCTTT	CASSLLRVRGTEAFF
NA	TRBV30	NA	TRBJ2-5	TGTGCCTGGATGTATGACTACCGGACCGGGAGGACCCAGTACTTC	CAWMYDYRTGRTQYF
TRBD1	TRBV7-9	NA	TRBJ1-2	TGTGCCAGCAGAAGCGGACAGGTTTCTGGCTACACCTTC	CASRSGQVSGYTF
NA	TRBV30	once	TRBJ2-3	TGTGCCTGGAGTCCGCTAAGGGGGATCACAGATACGCAGTATTTT	CAWSPLRGITDTQYF
TRBD1	TRBV7-9	NA	TRBJ2-1	TGTGCCAGCAGCCTGGATCGGGACAGTCGGGATGAGCAGTTCTTC	CASSLDRDSRDEQFF
TRBD2	TRBV9	once	TRBJ2-3	TGTGCCAGCAGCCTCCAACCGGGACTAGCGGGGGGAATGGATACGCAGTATTTT	CASSLQPGLAGGMDTQYF
TRBD2	TRBV28	NA	TRBJ2-3	TGTGCCAGCAACGGGGGGAGCACAGATACGCAGTATTTT	CASNGGSTDTQYF
NA	TRBV6-5	NA	TRBJ2-7	TGTGCCAGCACCAAAAGTCGGGGTATAAACGAGCAGTACTTC	CASTKSRGINEQYF
NA	TRBV5-1	NA	TRBJ1-1	TGCGCCAGCAGCCGCGGACAATTGAACACTGAAGCTTTCTTT	CASSRGQLNTEAFF
TRBD1	TRBV2	NA	TRBJ2-7	TGTGCCAGCAGTGAACAGACAGGGCTCAGTCACGAGCAGTACTTC	CASSEQTGLSHEQYF
NA	TRBV15	once	TRBJ1-5	TGTGCCACCAGCATCTATCAGGGACAGCCCCAGCATTTT	CATSIYQGQPQHF
TRBD1	TRBV11-2	NA	TRBJ2-3	TGTGCCAGCAGCTACTACAGGGGCGCAGATACGCAGTATTTT	CASSYYRGADTQYF
NA	TRBV29-1	NA	TRBJ1-3	TGCAGCGTTGGTGGTCGGTATGGAAACACCATATATTTT	CSVGGRYGNTIYF
NA	TRBV11-2	NA	TRBJ1-5	TGTGCCAGCAGCTGGGGGGGCGGGTCCGGTCAGCCCCAGCATTTT	CASSWGGGSGQPQHF
NA	TRBV6-1	NA	TRBJ1-2	TGTGCCAGCAGTACAGAGACGGCTGGCTACACCTTC	CASSTETAGYTF
TRBD1	TRBV2	once	TRBJ2-6	TGTGCCAGCAGGGCCGGGACAGGGGGAACTGGGGCCAACGTCCTGACTTTC	CASRAGTGGTGANVLTF
TRBD1	TRBV18	NA	TRBJ2-2	TGTGCCAGCTCACCACGGACAGGAGAGAACACCGGGGAGCTGTTTTTT	CASSPRTGENTGELFF
NA	TRBV18	NA	TRBJ1-6	TGTGCCAGCTCACCCCATCCACCCGGGGACAATTCACCCCCCCACTTT	CASSPHPPGDNSPPHF
TRBD2	TRBV27	NA	TRBJ2-1	TGTGCCAGCAGTAAGGGACTAGCGGGGGGGTCCCGGGTGGATGAGCAGTTCTTC	CASSKGLAGGSRVDEQFF
NA	TRBV25-1	NA	TRBJ2-3	TGTGCCAGCAGTGAATTCCCAGGGGGCACAGATACGCAGTATTTT	CASSEFPGGTDTQYF
NA	TRBV6-1	NA	TRBJ2-5	TGTGCCAGCAGGAGGAACGGACAAAGTGTGGAGACCCAGTACTTC	CASRRNGQSVETQYF
NA	TRBV19	NA	TRBJ1-2	TGTGCCAGTAGTAAAGTCCCGCCAGGGGCGTATGGCTACACCTTC	CASSKVPPGAYGYTF
NA	TRBV4-1	NA	TRBJ1-1	TGCGCCAGCAGCCTTACCGGTGAGGGAACTATGAACACTGAAGCTTTCTTT	CASSLTGEGTMNTEAFF
TRBD2	TRBV10-1	NA	TRBJ2-5	TGCGCCAGCAGCCGGGGGGGCCTCCAAGAGACCCAGTACTTC	CASSRGGLQETQYF
NA	TRBV27	NA	TRBJ1-6	TGTGCCAGCAGTTACGACAGGTATCGAAGTTCACCCCTCCACTTT	CASSYDRYRSSPLHF
TRBD2	TRBV19	NA	TRBJ2-1	TGTGCCAGTAGTATTATCTCGGGGGGGCTTCGCAATGGTGAGCAGTTCTTC	CASSIISGGLRNGEQFF
NA	TRBV18	NA	TRBJ2-2	TGTGCCAGCTCACCCCAACAGAACACCGGGGAGCTGTTTTTT	CASSPQQNTGELFF
TRBD2	TRBV5-1	NA	TRBJ2-7	TGCGCCAGCAGCTTTGCGGGAGGCCCAAGCTCCTACGAGCAGTACTTC	CASSFAGGPSSYEQYF
TRBD2	TRBV5-1	NA	TRBJ2-1	TGCGCCAGCAGCTCAAGACTAGCGGGGAACAATGAGCAGTTCTTC	CASSSRLAGNNEQFF